The clone carrying this TCR beta chain was seen many times. No antigen is known for it. These data come from a study of T cells in Graves' hyperthyroidism and ophthalmopathy. The study's findings and limits: Blood also contained most expanded thyroid clonotypes above 0.001. A 13 V-J signature model discriminated ophthalmopathy versus stable hyperthyroidism.

Amplification yielded TCR beta CDR3 regions, with RNA transcripts as the source. Carried out on the TCR CDR3, a first-round RT-PCR used the HTBI primer set. From the multiplex PCR reads, TCRdb called clonotypes with MiXCR, one entry per CDR3 protein. The sample holds about 710,000 distinct CDR3 sequences, about 17% seen once. CDR1 MNHNS and CDR2 SASEGT come from the germline V gene. The CDR3 loop spans 14 amino acids. The junction had 7 bases not matched to a gene; V was cut back by 4 bases and J by 4 bases. J is TRBJ2-7 and V is TRBV6-1; 7 nucleotides agree with TRBD1. The source material was blood. The receptor comes from a man aged 18 to 29 with Graves' hyperthyroidism. For the CDR3, the DNA is TGTGCCAGCAGTGCATTGATACAGGGGTACGAGCAGTACTTC. It specifies CASSALIQGYEQYF.